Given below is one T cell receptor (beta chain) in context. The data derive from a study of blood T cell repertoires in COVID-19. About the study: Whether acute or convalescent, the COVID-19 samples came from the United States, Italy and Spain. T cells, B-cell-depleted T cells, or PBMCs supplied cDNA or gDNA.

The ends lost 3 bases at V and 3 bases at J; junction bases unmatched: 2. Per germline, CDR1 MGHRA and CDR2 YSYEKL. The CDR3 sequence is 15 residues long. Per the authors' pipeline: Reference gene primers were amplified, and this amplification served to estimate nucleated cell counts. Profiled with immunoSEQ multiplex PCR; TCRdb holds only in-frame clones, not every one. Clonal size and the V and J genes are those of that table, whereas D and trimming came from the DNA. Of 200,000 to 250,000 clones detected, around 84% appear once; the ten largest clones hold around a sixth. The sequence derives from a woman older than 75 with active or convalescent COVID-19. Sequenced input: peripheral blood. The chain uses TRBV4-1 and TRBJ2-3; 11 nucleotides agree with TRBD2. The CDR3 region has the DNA TGCGCCAGCAGCCAGTTAGCGGGAGGGACAGATACGCAGTATTTT. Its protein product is CASSQLAGGTDTQYF.